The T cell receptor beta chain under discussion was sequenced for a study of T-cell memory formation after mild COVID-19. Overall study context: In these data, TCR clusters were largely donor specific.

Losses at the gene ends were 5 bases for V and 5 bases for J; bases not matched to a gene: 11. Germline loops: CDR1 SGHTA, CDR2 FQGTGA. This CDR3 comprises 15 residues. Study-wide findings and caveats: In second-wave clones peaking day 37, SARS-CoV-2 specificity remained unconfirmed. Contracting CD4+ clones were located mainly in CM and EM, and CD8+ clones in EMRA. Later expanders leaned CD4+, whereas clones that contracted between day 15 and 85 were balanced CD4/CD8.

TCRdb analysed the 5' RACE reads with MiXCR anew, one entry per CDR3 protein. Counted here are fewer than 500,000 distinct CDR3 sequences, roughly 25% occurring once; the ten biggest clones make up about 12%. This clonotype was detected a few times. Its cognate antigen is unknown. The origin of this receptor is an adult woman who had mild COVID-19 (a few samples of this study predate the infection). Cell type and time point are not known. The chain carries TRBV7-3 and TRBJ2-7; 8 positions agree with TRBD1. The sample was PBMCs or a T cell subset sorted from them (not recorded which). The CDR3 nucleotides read TGTGCCAGCAGCCTTGGACAGGGTGAAAAAAACGAGCAGTACTTC. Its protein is CASSLGQGEKNEQYF.